This T cell receptor (beta chain) originates from a study of brain T cells in children with intractable seizures. Time point meaning: blood from clinic visit 5 months post-surgery; TSC patient then seizure free. This CDR3 is built from 13 residues. V lost 8 bases, J lost 1 base, and 11 bases lay in between. The germline CDR1 and CDR2 sequences are KGHSH and LQKENI. Clones were read by immunoSEQ multiplex PCR, and TCRdb kept only the in-frame ones, dropping some. The table includes around 340,000 clones, nearly 95% detected once. The TCR sequence derives from a boy under two years old with tuberous sclerosis and intractable seizures. This chain uses TRBV18 with TRBJ2-5; the D gene is possibly TRBD1 (6 bases). The source was peripheral blood, collected about 5 months after surgery. The CDR3 sequence is CASHTGPQETQYF. DNA of the CDR3: TGTGCCAGCCATACAGGGCCCCAAGAGACCCAGTACTTC.